This paragraph reports one TCR beta chain. This entry belongs to a study of blood T cell repertoires in COVID-19. The germline gives CDR1 LNHDA, CDR2 SQIVND (reference sequence). This CDR3 is built from 15 residues. V dropped 2 bases and J dropped 1 base, with 11 bases sitting between them. The data were produced by immunoSEQ multiplex PCR, yet TCRdb's version contains in-frame clones alone and is incomplete. The repertoire includes 60,000 or so clones, around 79% of them detected once, and around 5.1% sits in the top ten. The chain recombines TRBV19 with TRBJ1-1; D gene ambiguous. The TCR comes from a human donor in a cohort sampled during active COVID-19. Sequenced: peripheral blood. The CDR3 DNA reads as TGTGCCAGTAGTATAAATCCGCGGCCGAACACTGAAGCTTTCTTT. This sequence encodes CASSINPRPNTEAFF.